The clone carrying this T cell receptor beta chain was detected ten times or more. Primed by a sample-barcoded 5' primer and a J-beta primer mix, a second PCR proceeded for 7 to 11 cycles. TCRdb reanalysed the 5' RACE reads using MiXCR and keeps one entry per CDR3 protein. The sample includes about 640,000 distinct CDR3 sequences, approximately 30% seen only once; the top ten take 15% to 18%. This sample was taken from a study of blood T cells in healthy people across ages. V was cut by 0 bases and J by 8 bases, with 22 bases left in between. The CDR3 is made up of 18 amino acids. Germline V gene sequence: CDR1 SGHTA, CDR2 FQGNSA.

Sequenced sample: blood. The TCR sequence derives from a woman of 80 years or more in good health. This chain uses TRBV7-2 with TRBJ1-4; D unclear. This chain's CDR3 is CASSLAGARTGLGEKLFF. In DNA, the CDR3 is TGTGCCAGCAGCTTAGCGGGAGCACGCACCGGGTTGGGAGAAAAACTGTTTTTT.